This TCR beta chain was recorded in a study of blood T cells in healthy people across ages. Trimming removed 1 base from V and 4 bases from J, with 8 bases in between. The CDR3 runs to 15 residues. Per the germline V gene, CDR1 is SGHTA and CDR2 is FQGNSA. Sample-barcoded 5' priming and a J-beta primer mix drove a second PCR of roughly 6 to 12 cycles. Any given sample supplied a minimum of 2.5 million CDR3-containing paired-end reads. MiXCR was run by TCRdb on the 5' RACE reads, yielding one entry per CDR3 protein. The sample holds some 710,000 distinct CDR3 sequences; about half are singletons and the top ten take roughly 18%. This clonotype was detected only a few times.

The material sequenced was blood. This sequence was found in a man at least 80 years old in good health. The chain uses TRBV7-2 and TRBJ1-6, with D perhaps matching TRBD1 (5 bases). CDR3 DNA: TGTGCCAGCAGCTTAGACAGGCTATATAATTCACCCCTCCACTTT. This sequence encodes CASSLDRLYNSPLHF.